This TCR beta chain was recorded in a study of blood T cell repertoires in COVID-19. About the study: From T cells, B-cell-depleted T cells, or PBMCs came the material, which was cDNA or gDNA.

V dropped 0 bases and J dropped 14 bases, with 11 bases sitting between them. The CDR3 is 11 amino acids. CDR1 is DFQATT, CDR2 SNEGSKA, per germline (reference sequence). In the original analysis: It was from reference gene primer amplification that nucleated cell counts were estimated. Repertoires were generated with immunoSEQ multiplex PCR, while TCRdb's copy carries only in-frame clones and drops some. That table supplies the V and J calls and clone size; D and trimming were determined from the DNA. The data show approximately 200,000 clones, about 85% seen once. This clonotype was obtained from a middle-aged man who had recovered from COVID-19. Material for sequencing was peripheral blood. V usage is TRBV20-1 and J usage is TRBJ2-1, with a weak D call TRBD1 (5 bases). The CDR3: CSARDFTGEFF. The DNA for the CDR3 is TGCAGTGCTAGAGATTTTACAGGAGAGTTCTTC.